Each of the 9 T cell receptor beta chains below was sequenced from the same sample in a study of control samples from healthy donors and cancer patients. Libraries were prepared by immunoSEQ multiplex PCR; TCRdb keeps only in-frame clonotypes and omits some of them. Among 100,000 to 150,000 clones, about 88% were seen once, and the ten largest hold more than 1.5%. Specimen: blood. These receptors all stem from a man between 18 and 35 years old in good health.

The V and J genes are TRBV18 and TRBJ2-1; TRBD2 matches at 11 bases. Germline V gene data show CDR1 as KGHSH and CDR2 as LQKENI. The CDR3 sequence is 16 residues long. The V gene end was trimmed by 3 bases and the J gene end by 2 bases; junction bases not matched to a gene: 3. The CDR3 bases are TGTGCCAGCTCACCGAGTAGCGGGAGGGCCTACAATGAGCAGTTCTTC. It specifies CASSPSSGRAYNEQFF.

This chain joins TRBV19 and TRBJ2-1, with unresolved D. Germline V gene lookup returns CDR1 LNHDA and CDR2 SQIVND (reference sequence). This CDR3 contains 12 residues. V was pared by 5 bases and J by 15 bases, with 17 bases between. The CDR3 coding sequence is TGTGCCAGTAGTCAAGACTCCCGGTCGGCGTTCTTC. Translated: CASSQDSRSAFF.

The chain recombines TRBV19 with TRBJ2-1, with TRBD1 matching 7 bases. Trimming removed 6 bases from V and 5 bases from J; junction bases left unmatched: 10. Germline values: CDR1 LNHDA, CDR2 SQIVND (reference sequence). The CDR3 runs 15 residues. This chain's CDR3 is CASSNGKGQNNEQFF. In DNA form, the CDR3 reads TGTGCCAGTAGCAATGGGAAGGGACAGAACAATGAGCAGTTCTTC.

In DNA form, the CDR3 reads TGTGCCAGCAGTTTAGGGGGACTAGCGGGAGGGCACAATGAGCAGTTCTTC. It translates to CASSLGGLAGGHNEQFF. This rearrangement joins TRBV27 to TRBJ2-1, with 16 positions matching TRBD2. The CDR3 consists of 17 residues. The J segment lost 5 bases and the V segment lost 2 bases, leaving 3 bases of the junction unmatched. Germline V gene data show CDR1 as MNHEY and CDR2 as SMNVEV (reference sequence).

This clone appeared a single time. Other nucleotide sequences from this sample produce the same CDR3. The rearrangement joins TRBV27 to TRBJ2-3; tentatively, D is TRBD1 or TRBD2 (5 bases each). Between the trimmed V and J ends, which lost 6 bases and 6 bases, there was a span of 19 bases. Germline CDR1 is MNHEY and CDR2 is SMNVEV (reference sequence). The CDR3 covers 15 residues. The CDR3 loop reads CASRLGSGQGDTQYF. CDR3 DNA sequence: TGTGCCAGCAGATTGGGGAGCGGACAAGGGGATACGCAGTATTTT.

This chain links TRBV28 with TRBJ1-2, with 7 positions matching TRBD1. CDR1 is MDHEN and CDR2 is SYDVKM in the germline V gene. The CDR3 sequence is 14 residues long. Trimming removed 4 bases from V and 4 bases from J; junction bases left unmatched: 6. CDR3 in DNA: TGTGCCAGCAGTTCTAGGGGGCCAACCTATGGCTACACCTTC. Translated: CASSSRGPTYGYTF.

The chain links TRBV28 to TRBJ2-1; TRBD2 aligns across 9 bases. This CDR3 is 12 amino acids long. V shed 8 bases, J shed 6 bases, and the junction held 2 bases outside the gene matches. Germline CDR1 and CDR2: MDHEN and SYDVKM. The CDR3 sequence is CASLGLANEQFF. CDR3 nucleotides: TGTGCCAGCCTGGGACTAGCCAATGAGCAGTTCTTC.

This chain links TRBV19 with TRBJ2-5; D is perhaps TRBD1 or TRBD2 (7 bases each). The CDR3 consists of 16 residues. V was shortened by 1 base and J by 4 bases, with 16 bases between the two germline ends. Germline V CDR1 and CDR2: LNHDA, SQIVND (reference sequence). Here the CDR3 DNA reads TGTGCCAGTAGTATAGCCGGCAGGGGGAGGGGAGAGACCCAGTACTTC. As protein: CASSIAGRGRGETQYF.

This clone was seen only once. This rearrangement joins TRBV4-3 to TRBJ2-7; no clear D. Trimming left V 0 bases short and J 2 bases short, with 8 bases between. The CDR3 consists of 14 residues. Germline V gives CDR1 LGHNA, CDR2 YSLEER. This CDR3 is CASSQDAGTYEQYF. Here the CDR3 DNA reads TGCGCCAGCAGCCAAGATGCAGGAACCTACGAGCAGTACTTC.